The clone carrying this TCR beta chain has a single count. Its matching antigen is unknown. Libraries were prepared by immunoSEQ multiplex PCR; TCRdb keeps only in-frame clonotypes and omits some of them. Of about 4,700 clones listed, 75% to 85% are singletons. The entry originates in a study of brain metastases from non-small cell lung cancer. Study results and caveats: Compared with primary tumors, brain metastases showed less T-cell infiltration. In roughly 60% of brain metastases, T-cell clones were expanded compared with matched primary tumors. Metastases had sparse T cells but largely shared repertoires with primaries.

Sequences were obtained from primary lung tumor tissue. This clonotype was obtained from a donor over 35 with non-small cell lung cancer.

CDR3 residues: CASTILGQGVGGYTF. The CDR3 nucleotides read TGTGCCAGCACCATCCTCGGACAGGGGGTAGGGGGCTACACCTTC. The rearrangement joins TRBV28 to TRBJ1-2; 10 nucleotides agree with TRBD1. Trimming took 7 bases from V and 8 from J; bases not matched to a gene: 13. The V gene's germline CDR1 is MDHEN and CDR2 SYDVKM. This CDR3 has 15 amino acids.